The rows below give T cell receptor beta chains drawn from one sample of a study of T cells in Graves' hyperthyroidism and ophthalmopathy. TCRdb analysed the multiplex PCR reads with MiXCR anew, one entry per CDR3 protein. The data show approximately 430,000 distinct CDR3 sequences, 15% to 19% seen once. Sequencing used blood. Receptor source: a woman between 18 and 29 years old with Graves' hyperthyroidism. CDR3s include the opening cysteine and the closing phenylalanine or tryptophan. The order of the fields is J gene, V gene, D gene, clone size, CDR3 protein, CDR3 DNA. A D gene is named only where the DNA matches it firmly. Not every row has a clone size; where given, it reads once, few, many or a size class.

>TRBJ1-1|TRBV11-3|TRBD1|many
CASSLRGPIEAFF
TGTGCCAGCAGCTTAAGGGGGCCAATTGAAGCTTTCTTT
>TRBJ1-1|TRBV27|-|many
CASSLSRGSEAFF
TGTGCCAGCAGTTTATCGAGAGGGAGTGAAGCTTTCTTT
>TRBJ1-6|TRBV18|-|-
CASSPLASFSYNSPLHF
TGTGCCAGCTCACCTCTAGCCTCTTTCTCCTATAATTCACCCCTCCACTTT
>TRBJ2-1|TRBV3-1|TRBD2|-
CASSPRITSGVTYNEQFF
TGTGCCAGCAGCCCCAGAATAACTAGCGGGGTAACCTACAATGAGCAGTTCTTC
>TRBJ2-7|TRBV3-1|-|many
CASSQPGETPYEQYF
TGTGCCAGCAGCCAGCCCGGGGAGACTCCCTACGAGCAGTACTTC
>TRBJ2-1|TRBV6-1|-|few
CASSGTLWNEQFF
TGTGCCAGCAGCGGGACACTCTGGAATGAGCAGTTCTTC
>TRBJ2-2|TRBV11-1|-|-
CASSLAAGGDTGELFF
TGTGCCAGCAGCTTAGCTGCCGGGGGAGACACCGGGGAGCTGTTTTTT
>TRBJ1-2|TRBV6-1|TRBD1|many
CASGFTSGQGAGYTF
TGTGCCAGCGGATTTACCTCGGGACAGGGGGCAGGCTACACCTTC
>TRBJ1-4|TRBV28|-|many
CASSLGTGSNEKLFF
TGTGCCAGCAGCCTAGGTACAGGGAGTAATGAAAAACTGTTTTTT
>TRBJ2-3|TRBV10-3|TRBD1|-
CAIRPGTGTDTQYF
TGTGCCATCAGACCCGGGACAGGCACAGATACGCAGTATTTT
>TRBJ1-3|TRBV6-5|-|-
CASSYSAGAGNTIYF
TGTGCCAGCAGTTACTCGGCAGGGGCAGGAAACACCATATATTTT
>TRBJ2-1|TRBV12-3/TRBV12-4|TRBD2|many
CASSSRTSGYNEQFF
TGTGCCAGCAGTTCCCGGACTAGCGGGTACAATGAGCAGTTCTTC
>TRBJ2-1|TRBV20-1|-|many
CSARDGVGAGRYNEQFF
TGCAGTGCTAGAGATGGGGTCGGGGCAGGAAGGTACAATGAGCAGTTCTTC
>TRBJ2-7|TRBV7-2|-|many
CASSLNRATYEQYF
TGTGCCAGCAGCTTAAACAGGGCGACCTACGAGCAGTACTTC